This T cell receptor beta chain appears in the sequencing data of a study of response to subunit inactivated influenza vaccine. The study's findings and limits: Only a handful of new T cells, the authors suggested, are recruited with each seasonal influenza vaccination.

Via MiXCR, TCRdb re-called the RT-PCR reads, giving one row per CDR3 protein. The sample shows about 500,000 distinct CDR3 sequences, roughly 13% of them seen only once. With respect to this clonotype: The target antigen is unknown.

CDR1 MNHNS and CDR2 SASEGT come from the germline V gene. The CDR3 contains 11 residues. With 6 bases removed from V and 2 bases from J, the gap between germline ends came to 5 bases. The chain recombines TRBV6-1 with TRBJ2-7; no firm D call. The sequence came from a man aged 45-65 years who received an inactivated influenza vaccine. The sequenced sample was PBMCs from blood, obtained about 40 days after vaccination. The CDR3 protein is CASRGTYEQYF. The CDR3 DNA follows: TGTGCCAGCAGGGGGACCTACGAGCAGTACTTC.